This TCR beta chain originates from a study of OX40 agonist ivuxolimab in advanced cancers. On the study more broadly: Prior anti-PD-1, anti-PD-L1 or anti-CTLA-4 therapy did not bar entry, and about 40% had some. Three dose-escalation patients had partial responses: one with hepatocellular carcinoma and two with cutaneous melanoma. Study-level results: Several nonresponders also turned out to have low normalized T-cell clonal expansion.

Between the trimmed V and J ends, which lost 4 bases and 0 bases, there was a span of 27 bases. CDR3 size: 19 residues. From germline, CDR1 is SQVTM and CDR2 ANQGSEA. Points on this clone: Its antigen is undetermined.

Sampling of blood occurred at baseline, cycle 4 day 1, and cycle 7 day 1. Clones were read by immunoSEQ multiplex PCR, and TCRdb kept only the in-frame ones, dropping some. The sample holds just over 90,000 clones, about 92% seen once. The chain employs TRBV29-1 and TRBJ1-2; D uncertain. The receptor comes from an adult with an advanced solid tumor such as melanoma, head and neck, liver or kidney cancer. Specimen: CD4+ or CD8+ T cells sorted from blood, collected in a trial of the OX40 agonist ivuxolimab. The CDR3 DNA reads as TGCAGCGTTGGCCCCTGGGTGGTGGTGCTGGGAATAGCTAACTATGGCTACACCTTC. Translated: CSVGPWVVVLGIANYGYTF.